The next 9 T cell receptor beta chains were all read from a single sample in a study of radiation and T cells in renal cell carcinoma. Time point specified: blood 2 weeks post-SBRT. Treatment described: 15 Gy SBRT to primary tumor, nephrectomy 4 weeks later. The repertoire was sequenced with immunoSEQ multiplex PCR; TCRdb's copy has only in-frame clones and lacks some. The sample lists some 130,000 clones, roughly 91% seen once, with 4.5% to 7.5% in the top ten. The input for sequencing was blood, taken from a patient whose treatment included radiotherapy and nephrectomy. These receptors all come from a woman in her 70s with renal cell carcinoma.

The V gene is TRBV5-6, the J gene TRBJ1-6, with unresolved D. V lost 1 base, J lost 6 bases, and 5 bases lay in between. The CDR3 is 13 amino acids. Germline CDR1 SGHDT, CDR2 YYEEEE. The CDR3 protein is CASSLLGNSPLHF. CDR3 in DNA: TGTGCCAGCAGCTTGCTGGGTAATTCACCCCTCCACTTT.

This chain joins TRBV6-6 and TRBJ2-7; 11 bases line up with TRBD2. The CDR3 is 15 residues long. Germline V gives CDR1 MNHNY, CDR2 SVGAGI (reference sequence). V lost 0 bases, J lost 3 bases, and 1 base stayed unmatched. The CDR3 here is CASSYSLAGGYEQYF. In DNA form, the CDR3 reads TGTGCCAGCAGTTACTCGCTAGCGGGGGGCTACGAGCAGTACTTC.

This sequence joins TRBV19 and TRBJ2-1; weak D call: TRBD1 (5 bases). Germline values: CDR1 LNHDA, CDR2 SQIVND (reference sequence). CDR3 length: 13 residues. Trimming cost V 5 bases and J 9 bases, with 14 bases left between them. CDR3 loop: CASSVGLGIEQFF. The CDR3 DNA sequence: TGTGCCAGTAGTGTGGGGCTAGGGATTGAGCAGTTCTTC. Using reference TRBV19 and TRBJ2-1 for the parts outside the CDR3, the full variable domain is DGGITQSPKYLFRKEGQNVTLSCEQNLNHDAMYWYRQDPGQGLRLIYYSQIVNDFQKGDIAEGYSVSREKKESFPLTVTSAQKNPTAFYLCASSVGLGIEQFFGPGTRLTVL.

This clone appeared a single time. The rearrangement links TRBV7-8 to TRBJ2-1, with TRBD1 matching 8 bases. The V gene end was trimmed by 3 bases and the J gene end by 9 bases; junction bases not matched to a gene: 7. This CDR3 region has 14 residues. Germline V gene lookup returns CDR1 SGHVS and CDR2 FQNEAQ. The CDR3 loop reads CASSFSRGLTEQFF. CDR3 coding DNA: TGTGCCAGCAGCTTTTCCAGGGGGCTGACTGAGCAGTTCTTC.

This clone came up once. The CDR3 is CASSQIQGVTEAFF. CDR3 coding DNA: TGTGCCAGCAGCCAGATACAGGGGGTCACTGAAGCTTTCTTT. The rearrangement links TRBV6-6 to TRBJ1-1; the match to TRBD1 covers 8 bases. Germline V CDR1 and CDR2: MNHNY, SVGAGI (reference sequence). Trimming took 6 bases from V and 4 from J; bases not matched to a gene: 7. This CDR3 is 14 amino acids long.

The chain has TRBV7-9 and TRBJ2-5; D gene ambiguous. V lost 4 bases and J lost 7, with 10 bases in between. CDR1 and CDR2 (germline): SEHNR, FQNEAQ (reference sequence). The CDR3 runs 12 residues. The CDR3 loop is CASSSSLGTQYF. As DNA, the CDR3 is TGTGCCAGCAGCTCATCCCTAGGGACCCAGTACTTC. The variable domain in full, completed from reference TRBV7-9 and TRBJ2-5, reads DTGVSQNPRHKITKRGQNVTFRCDPISEHNRLYWYRQTLGQGPEFLTYFQNEAQLEKSRLLSDRFSAERPKGSFSTLEIQRTEQGDSAMYLCASSSSLGTQYFGPGTRLLVL.

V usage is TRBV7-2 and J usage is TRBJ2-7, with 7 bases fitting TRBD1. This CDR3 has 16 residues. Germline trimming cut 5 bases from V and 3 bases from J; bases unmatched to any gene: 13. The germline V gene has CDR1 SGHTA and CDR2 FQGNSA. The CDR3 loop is CASSPFGTAYNYEQYF. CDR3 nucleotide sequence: TGTGCCAGCAGCCCTTTCGGGACAGCGTACAACTACGAGCAGTACTTC.

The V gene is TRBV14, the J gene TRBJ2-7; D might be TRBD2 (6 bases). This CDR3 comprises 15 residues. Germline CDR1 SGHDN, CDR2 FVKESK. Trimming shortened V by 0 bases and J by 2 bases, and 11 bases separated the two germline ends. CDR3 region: CASSQDLGGTYEQYF. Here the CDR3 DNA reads TGTGCCAGCAGCCAAGATCTGGGGGGTACCTACGAGCAGTACTTC.

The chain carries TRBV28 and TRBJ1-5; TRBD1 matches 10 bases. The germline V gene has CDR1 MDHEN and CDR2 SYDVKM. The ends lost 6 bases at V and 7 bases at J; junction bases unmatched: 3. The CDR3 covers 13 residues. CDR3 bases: TGTGCCAGCAGGGGGACAGGGGACCAGCCCCAGCATTTT. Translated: CASRGTGDQPQHF.